This TCR beta chain was recovered during a study of CD8 T cells in ankylosing spondylitis. General study findings and limits: A TCR beta motif made of eight highly homologous variants seemed typical of ankylosing spondylitis blood.

A word on this clonotype: Its specificity is not known.

This CDR3 is 17 amino acids long. V was clipped by 3 bases and J by 0 bases, with 16 bases between them. Germline values: CDR1 KGHSH, CDR2 LQKENI. Using its own MiXCR run on the 5' RACE reads, TCRdb lists one record per CDR3 protein. The sample has 670,000 or so distinct CDR3 sequences, 15% to 20% seen once; the top ten hold over 15%. This TCR derives from a male donor with ankylosing spondylitis. The sample taken for sequencing was blood, either unsorted or a sorted T cell fraction (not recorded which). The J gene is TRBJ2-3, the V gene TRBV18; D remains unclear. CDR3 amino acids: CASSPSFGGPSTDTQYF. For the CDR3, the DNA is TGTGCCAGCTCACCTTCTTTTGGCGGACCTAGCACAGATACGCAGTATTTT.